This TCR beta chain stems from a study of OX40 agonist ivuxolimab in advanced cancers. Study-wide results and caveats: People who partly responded at 0.1-3.0 mg/kg had some of the least clonal expansion seen.

This clone was seen a handful of times. Its antigen is undetermined. The CDR3 sequence is 16 residues long. From germline, CDR1 is SGDLS and CDR2 YYNGEE. V gave up 0 bases and J gave up 2 bases; unmatched junction bases: 7. Sequencing was performed with immunoSEQ multiplex PCR; in TCRdb, only in-frame clones are kept and a portion is missing. The table has around 5,100 clones, 70% to 75% seen once; the top ten hold 50% to 70%. The specimen comprised CD4+ or CD8+ T cells sorted from blood, sampled in a trial of the OX40 agonist ivuxolimab. This receptor was obtained from an adult with an advanced solid tumor such as melanoma, head and neck, liver or kidney cancer. The gene calls are TRBV9 and TRBJ1-1; 7 bases map to TRBD1. The CDR3 bases are TGTGCCAGCAGCGTAGGACAGGGCGAGGGCAACACTGAAGCTTTCTTT. Translation: CASSVGQGEGNTEAFF.